This passage covers 15 T cell receptor beta chains from one sample sequenced in a study of blood T cell repertoires in COVID-19. Profiling relied on immunoSEQ multiplex PCR, and the TCRdb table lists in-frame clones only, not all of them. The top ten hold about 6% of the sample, which has roughly 260,000 clones, approximately 86% seen once. Input material: PBMCs or T cells enriched from blood (not recorded which). The receptors shown here come from a woman in her 30s with acute COVID-19.

The genes are TRBV6-5 and TRBJ2-7; TRBD1 aligns across 9 bases. The CDR3 runs to 12 residues. The V gene end was trimmed by 6 bases and the J gene end by 6 bases; junction bases not matched to a gene: 3. Germline CDR1 and CDR2: MNHEY and SVGAGI. This CDR3 is CASRGQGVEQYF. DNA for the CDR3: TGTGCCAGCAGGGGACAGGGTGTCGAGCAGTACTTC.

The rearrangement uses TRBV28 and TRBJ2-1; possible D gene TRBD1, 6 bases. Trimming cost V 10 bases and J 6 bases, with 19 bases left between them. Germline CDR1 reads MDHEN; CDR2 reads SYDVKM. The CDR3 length is 14 residues. CDR3 sequence (DNA): TGTGCCACCACCCCAACCGGGACACTCAATGAGCAGTTCTTC. Translated: CATTPTGTLNEQFF. The entire variable domain, with the rest obtained from reference TRBV28 and TRBJ2-1, is as follows: DVKVTQSSRYLVKRTGEKVFLECVQDMDHENMFWYRQDPGLGLRLIYFSYDVKMKEKGDIPEGYSVSREKKERFSLILESASTNQTSMYLCATTPTGTLNEQFFGPGTRLTVL.

This clone was detected a few times. The chain has TRBV7-2 and TRBJ2-2; TRBD2 matches at 11 bases. J gave up 3 bases and V 8 bases, and 2 bases lay outside the gene matches. CDR1 and CDR2 (germline): SGHTA, FQGNSA. The CDR3 totals 14 residues. The CDR3 DNA follows: TGTGCCAGCTCTAGCGGGGGGTACACCGGGGAGCTGTTTTTT. Protein: CASSSGGYTGELFF. The full variable domain, completed using reference TRBV7-2 and TRBJ2-2, is GAGVSQSPSNKVTEKGKDVELRCDPISGHTALYWYRQSLGQGLEFLIYFQGNSAPDKSGLPSDRFSAERTGGSVSTLTIQRTQQEDSAVYLCASSSGGYTGELFFGEGSRLTVL.

V is TRBV7-8 and J is TRBJ1-3, with D unresolved. Per germline, CDR1 SGHVS and CDR2 FQNEAQ. The ends were cut back, 0 bases at V and 0 bases at J, with 12 bases in the middle. The CDR3 totals 17 residues. The CDR3 region is CASSLAPAGSSGNTIYF. The CDR3 DNA reads TGTGCCAGCAGCTTAGCGCCGGCAGGCAGCTCTGGAAACACCATATATTTT. Using reference TRBV7-8 and TRBJ1-3 for the parts outside the CDR3, the full variable domain is GAGVSQSPRYKVAKRGQDVALRCDPISGHVSLFWYQQALGQGPEFLTYFQNEAQLDKSGLPSDRFFAERPEGSVSTLKIQRTQQEDSAVYLCASSLAPAGSSGNTIYFGEGSWLTVV.

V is TRBV5-6 and J is TRBJ2-1; 9 bases map to TRBD2. The germline V gene has CDR1 SGHDT and CDR2 YYEEEE. V trimming: 2 bases; J trimming: 5 bases; junction bases outside the gene matches: 8. This CDR3 region has 16 residues. DNA of the CDR3: TGTGCCAGCAGCTTCCTAGCGGGGAGGAGGCACAATGAGCAGTTCTTC. Its protein is CASSFLAGRRHNEQFF. Supplemented by reference TRBV5-6 and TRBJ2-1, the full variable domain reads DAGVTQSPTHLIKTRGQQVTLRCSPKSGHDTVSWYQQALGQGPQFIFQYYEEEERQRGNFPDRFSGHQFPNYSSELNVNALLLGDSALYLCASSFLAGRRHNEQFFGPGTRLTVL.

V usage is TRBV6-6 and J usage is TRBJ2-7, with 7 bases that match TRBD1. Germline V gene sequence: CDR1 MNHNY, CDR2 SVGAGI (reference sequence). This CDR3 has 15 amino acids. The trim removed 5 bases at V and 0 bases at J, leaving 7 bases unmatched. The CDR3 bases are TGTGCCAGCAGTGACAGGGCGATGAGCTCCTACGAGCAGTACTTC. Its translation: CASSDRAMSSYEQYF.

The V call is TRBV15, the J call TRBJ2-5; TRBD2 matches 11 bases. Germline trimming cut 3 bases from V and 5 bases from J; bases unmatched to any gene: 11. The CDR3 extends over 17 amino acids. Germline V gene lookup returns CDR1 LNHNV and CDR2 YYDKDF (reference sequence). CDR3: CATSSSGRAFNTETQYF. The CDR3 DNA reads TGTGCCACCAGCAGTAGCGGGAGGGCCTTTAATACGGAGACCCAGTACTTC.

The V gene is TRBV6-5, the J gene TRBJ2-7, with TRBD2 identical over 7 bases. This CDR3 comprises 16 residues. CDR1 MNHEY and CDR2 SVGAGI come from the germline V gene. The V and J ends lost 0 bases and 0 bases, in that order; junction bases with no gene match: 5. CDR3 sequence (DNA): TGTGCCAGCAGTTACTCGAGGGCTAGCGGCTCCTACGAGCAGTACTTC. Encoded protein: CASSYSRASGSYEQYF.

The chain couples TRBV6-1 to TRBJ2-2, with 7 bases identical to TRBD2. J gave up 5 bases and V 3 bases, and 0 bases lay outside the gene matches. The CDR3 consists of 13 residues. CDR1 is MNHNS, CDR2 SASEGT, per germline. The CDR3 coding sequence is TGTGCCAGCAGTGAGCGGGAGACCGGGGAGCTGTTTTTT. Its translation: CASSERETGELFF.

The chain recombines TRBV6-5 with TRBJ1-2; 7 nucleotides align to TRBD1. J was trimmed by 4 bases and V by 5 bases; bases with no gene match: 1. The CDR3 is 12 residues long. CDR1 and CDR2 (germline): MNHEY, SVGAGI. The CDR3 loop is CASSRTGYGYTF. Here the CDR3 DNA reads TGTGCCAGCAGTAGGACAGGCTATGGCTACACCTTC.

The gene calls are TRBV4-3 and TRBJ2-1, with 11 positions matching TRBD2. After removal of 0 bases from V and 9 bases from J, the junction contained 4 bases not matched to a gene. CDR3 length equals 15 residues. Germline values: CDR1 LGHNA, CDR2 YSLEER. CDR3 DNA sequence: TGCGCCAGCAGCCAAGATAGCGGGAGGGCCCCTGAGCAGTTCTTC. It codes for CASSQDSGRAPEQFF.

This chain links TRBV5-6 with TRBJ1-1; the match to TRBD1 covers 10 bases. With V trimmed by 4 bases and J by 11 bases, 11 bases remained unmatched. Per the germline V gene, CDR1 is SGHDT and CDR2 is YYEEEE. The CDR3 length is 14 residues. The CDR3 nucleotides read TGTGCCAGCAGCACGGACAGGGGGAGGCCGATGGCTTTCTTT. This codes for CASSTDRGRPMAFF. The whole variable domain, filled in from reference TRBV5-6 and TRBJ1-1, reads DAGVTQSPTHLIKTRGQQVTLRCSPKSGHDTVSWYQQALGQGPQFIFQYYEEEERQRGNFPDRFSGHQFPNYSSELNVNALLLGDSALYLCASSTDRGRPMAFFGQGTRLTVV.

The chain employs TRBV6-1 and TRBJ1-1, with D unresolved. The V gene's germline CDR1 is MNHNS and CDR2 SASEGT. The CDR3 has 13 residues. V was cut by 3 bases and J by 0 bases, with 5 bases left in between. CDR3 loop: CASSEGVNTEAFF. For the CDR3, the DNA is TGTGCCAGCAGTGAGGGAGTGAACACTGAAGCTTTCTTT.

The rearrangement joins TRBV18 to TRBJ2-7; 7 positions match TRBD2. After removal of 2 bases from V and 4 bases from J, the junction contained 8 bases not matched to a gene. In germline, CDR1 is KGHSH, CDR2 LQKENI. The CDR3 totals 15 residues. The CDR3 DNA reads TGTGCCAGCTCACCAACAAGGTCAGCGGGGTACGAGCAGTACTTC. Protein product: CASSPTRSAGYEQYF.

Points on this clone: Other DNA sequences in this specimen translate into the identical CDR3. V and J are TRBV18 and TRBJ2-2, with TRBD1 matching 8 bases. The CDR3 is made up of 15 amino acids. CDR1 is KGHSH, CDR2 LQKENI, per germline. The junction had 1 base not matched to a gene; V was cut back by 3 bases and J by 1 base. The CDR3 here is CASSPGTGNTGELFF. The CDR3 DNA sequence: TGTGCCAGCTCACCCGGGACAGGGAACACCGGGGAGCTGTTTTTT.